This T cell receptor delta chain was recovered during a study of γδ T cells in repeated Plasmodium falciparum infection. Study-level background: Over about 600 days, donors received four mosquito-bite P. falciparum NF54 infections. Sampling occurred at baseline, pre-infection for selected infections, and 21 days post-infection. Malian gammadelta TCRs were studied during no-transmission periods and across acute malaria episodes.

This clone appeared many times. Its cognate antigen is unknown. Study-wide results and limits: Repeated controlled infections reportedly drove waves of new clonotype selection in Vdelta2-negative, mostly Vdelta1+, gammadelta repertoires.

Bulk repertoires came from Vgamma9/Vdelta2+ or Vdelta2-negative gammadelta T cells flow-sorted from PBMC. The CDR3 is 16 amino acids. Germline CDR1 reads GEAIGNYY; CDR2 reads EKD. V gave up 2 bases and J gave up 0 bases, with 15 bases separating them. TCRdb re-called the multiplex PCR reads via CATT. The sample records 85,000 to 90,000 delta-chain clones, about 1.5% being singletons. The chain couples TRDV2 to TRDJ1; TRDD3 is a possible D gene (5 bases). The sample taken for sequencing was gamma-delta T cells from blood. This receptor was obtained from a pool of human donors (malaria-infected and uninfected, not separated). As DNA, the CDR3 is TGTGCCTGTGACAGTTACACGTCGGGGGACACCGATAAACTCATCTTT. It is translated as CACDSYTSGDTDKLIF.